This T cell receptor (beta chain) originates from a study of CD8 T cells in ankylosing spondylitis. The study's findings and limits: A subset of motif variants has previously been described in the synovial fluid and blood of reactive arthritis. The study looked at matched synovial fluid samples from ankylosing spondylitis patients. Disease-linked clones were reported to be significantly enriched there. Disease-linked clones proved CD8+ and comparatively uncommon in peripheral blood. About 8 highly homologous variants made up a TCR beta motif, and this motif appeared characteristic of ankylosing spondylitis blood.

TCRdb passed the 5' RACE reads through MiXCR, listing each CDR3 protein once. There are a few hundred thousand distinct CDR3 sequences in the sample; around a tenth occur only once, and around 8.4% lies in the top ten. To note about this clonotype: The antigen remains undetermined.

The receptor was derived from a female donor with ankylosing spondylitis or in good health (not recorded which). The specimen was blood, either unsorted or a sorted T cell fraction (not recorded which).

CDR3 nucleotides: TGTGCCTGGAGTGTTAGGTCCCAAGAGACCCAGTACTTC. This sequence encodes CAWSVRSQETQYF. This sequence joins TRBV30 and TRBJ2-5; no clear D gene. The V end lost 0 bases, the J end lost 1 base, and 6 bases lay between the germline ends. Looked up from germline, CDR1 is GTSNPN and CDR2 is SVGIG (reference sequence). The CDR3 extends over 13 amino acids.